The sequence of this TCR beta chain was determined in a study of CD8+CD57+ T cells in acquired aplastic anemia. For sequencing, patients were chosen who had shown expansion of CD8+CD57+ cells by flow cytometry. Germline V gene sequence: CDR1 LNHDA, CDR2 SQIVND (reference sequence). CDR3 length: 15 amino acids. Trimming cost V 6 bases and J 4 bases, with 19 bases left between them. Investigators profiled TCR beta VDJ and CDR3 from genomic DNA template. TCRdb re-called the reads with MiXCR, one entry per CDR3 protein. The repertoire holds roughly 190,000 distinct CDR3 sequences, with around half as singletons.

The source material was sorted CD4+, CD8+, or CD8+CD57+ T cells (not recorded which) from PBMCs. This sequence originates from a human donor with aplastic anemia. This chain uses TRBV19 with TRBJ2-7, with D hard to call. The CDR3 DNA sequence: TGTGCCAGTAGCCTGACCGAACTTGGTGAATACGAGCAGTACTTC. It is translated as CASSLTELGEYEQYF.